This is a list of T cell receptor beta chains from one sample in a study of cytotoxic CD8 clonotypes in ibrutinib-treated CLL. Sequencing used immunoSEQ multiplex PCR; TCRdb keeps in-frame clones, though not all of them. The repertoire holds approximately 140,000 clones, with approximately 75% as singletons. The source material was PBMCs, sampled after 12 months of ibrutinib treatment. The receptors shown here come from a human donor with chronic lymphocytic leukemia. CDR3s include the opening cysteine and the closing phenylalanine or tryptophan. The order of the fields is J gene, clone size, V gene, D gene, CDR3 DNA, CDR3 protein. D genes are given only for firm matches. Expanded clones get a size class; other rows say once, few or many, or leave the size out.

J: TRBJ2-7
size: -
V: TRBV28
D: -
DNA: TGTGCCAGCAGTATCTTAGCACCATTGAGCTCCTACGAGCAGTACTTC
CDR3: CASSILAPLSSYEQYF

J: TRBJ1-1
size: -
V: TRBV15
D: TRBD1
DNA: TGTGCCACCAGACCGACAGGGTTGGTTGAAGCTTTCTTT
CDR3: CATRPTGLVEAFF

J: TRBJ1-2
size: -
V: TRBV5-6
D: -
DNA: TGTGCCAGCAGCCCAGGTGGTTTCGGCTACACCTTC
CDR3: CASSPGGFGYTF

J: TRBJ2-1
size: -
V: TRBV5-6
D: TRBD2
DNA: TGTGCCAGCAGCTTCCCTAGCGGTACCTACAATGAGCAGTTCTTC
CDR3: CASSFPSGTYNEQFF

J: TRBJ1-2
size: -
V: TRBV18
D: -
DNA: TGTGCCAGCTCACCTCCAGGGTCCTATGGCTACACCTTC
CDR3: CASSPPGSYGYTF

J: TRBJ2-5
size: -
V: TRBV6-5
D: -
DNA: TGTGCCAGCAGAAAAATGGGGAAGGAGACCCAGTACTTC
CDR3: CASRKMGKETQYF

J: TRBJ1-1
size: -
V: TRBV7-3
D: TRBD1
DNA: TGTGCCAGCAGCCGCGGGACAGGGGTCACTGAAGCTTTCTTT
CDR3: CASSRGTGVTEAFF

J: TRBJ1-2
size: -
V: TRBV5-1
D: -
DNA: TGCGCCAGCAGCTTACAGACACATAACTATGGCTACACCTTC
CDR3: CASSLQTHNYGYTF

J: TRBJ1-1
size: -
V: TRBV7-8
D: -
DNA: TGTGCCAGCAGCTTCAAGGGGTTCGATGAAGCTTTCTTT
CDR3: CASSFKGFDEAFF

J: TRBJ2-2
size: few
V: TRBV9
D: -
DNA: TGTGCCAGCAGCGTAGAGGCGAGCGTTACCGGGGAGCTGTTTTTT
CDR3: CASSVEASVTGELFF

J: TRBJ2-5
size: -
V: TRBV7-2
D: -
DNA: TGTGCCAGCAGCTTAGCAGGAAACCAAGAGACCCAGTACTTC
CDR3: CASSLAGNQETQYF